Listed below are T cell receptor beta chains from one sample, sequenced in a study of cytomegalovirus exposure and HLA in healthy donors. Measured with immunoSEQ multiplex PCR; TCRdb has only the in-frame clones, and not every one. Of 95,000 to 120,000 clones listed, more than 90% are singletons. The sample comprised PBMCs. The receptors stem from a woman under 30 in good health and CMV-seronegative. CDR3s leave out the opening cysteine and the closing phenylalanine or tryptophan. A D gene is named only where the DNA matches it firmly.

TRBJ1-4 | . | TRBV6-6 | ASTPVKGQTNEKLF
TRBJ2-7 | TRBD1 | TRBV19 | ASSRDRTLHEQY
TRBJ1-1 | . | TRBV4-2 | ASSLTGGNTEAF
TRBJ2-7 | . | TRBV2 | ASSEGRVEQY
TRBJ1-1 | . | TRBV19 | ASSIKQGGTEAF
TRBJ2-7 | . | TRBV29-1 | SVVRDTHYEQY
TRBJ1-1 | TRBD1 | TRBV7-9 | ASSAVQGLNTEAF
TRBJ2-5 | TRBD2 | TRBV18 | ASSPPLAGATQETQY
TRBJ2-2 | TRBD1 | TRBV6-6 | ASRGTGQTGELF
TRBJ2-5 | TRBD2 | TRBV7-2 | ASSLAVAGGGETQY
TRBJ2-5 | TRBD2 | TRBV5-1 | ASSLVPAGDIETQY
TRBJ1-1 | TRBD1 | TRBV18 | ASSPPTGMNTEAF
TRBJ2-1 | TRBD1 | TRBV7-7 | ASSLGVSGGAGRNNEQF
TRBJ2-6 | TRBD1 | TRBV9 | ASRGQGSGANVLT
TRBJ1-1 | . | TRBV6-5 | ASSQGGGGNTEAF
TRBJ1-5 | TRBD1 | TRBV2 | ASSTQGPNQPQH
TRBJ2-7 | . | TRBV18 | ASSPPPSEFPYEQY
TRBJ2-1 | TRBD1 | TRBV7-3 | ASSPTGTGGSYNEQF
TRBJ1-1 | . | TRBV4-1 | ASSQEEYLGTEAF
TRBJ2-7 | TRBD2 | TRBV28 | ASHRTSGTYEQY
TRBJ1-1 | . | TRBV19 | ASSIAARSRAPEAF
TRBJ1-2 | . | TRBV4-2 | ASSQVDYGYT
TRBJ1-1 | . | TRBV6-6 | ASSYSGLLNTEAF
TRBJ2-7 | TRBD1 | TRBV28 | ASSAGQGRRQY
TRBJ2-3 | . | TRBV28 | ASRSHRSSGPDTQY
TRBJ2-7 | . | TRBV6-5 | ASRSTYEQY
TRBJ1-1 | TRBD1 | TRBV29-1 | SVWTGDSAEAF
TRBJ2-1 | TRBD2 | TRBV6-4 | ASSISGGNEQF